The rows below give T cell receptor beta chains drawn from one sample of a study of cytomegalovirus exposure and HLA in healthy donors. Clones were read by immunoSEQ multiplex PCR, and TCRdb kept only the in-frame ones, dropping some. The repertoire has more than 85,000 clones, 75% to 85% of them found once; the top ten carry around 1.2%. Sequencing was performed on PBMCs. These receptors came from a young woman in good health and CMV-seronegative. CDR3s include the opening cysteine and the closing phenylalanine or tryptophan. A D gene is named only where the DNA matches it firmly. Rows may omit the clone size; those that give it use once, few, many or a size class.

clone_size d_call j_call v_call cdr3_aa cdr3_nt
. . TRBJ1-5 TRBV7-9 CASSLPGGNQPQHF TGTGCCAGCAGCTTACCAGGGGGCAATCAGCCCCAGCATTTT
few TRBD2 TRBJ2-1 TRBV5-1 CASSLSGGSYNEQFF TGCGCCAGCAGCTTGTCGGGGGGCTCCTACAATGAGCAGTTCTTC
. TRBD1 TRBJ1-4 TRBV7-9 CSSSLGPPDRGPHEKLFF TGTTCCAGCAGCTTAGGCCCGCCGGACAGGGGGCCGCATGAAAAACTGTTTTTT
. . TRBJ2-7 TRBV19 CASSILPTTTYEQYF TGTGCCAGTAGTATCCTACCGACAACCACCTACGAGCAGTACTTC
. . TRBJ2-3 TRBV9 CASSVAGGRVFRERTDTQYF TGTGCCAGCAGCGTAGCTGGTGGTCGGGTTTTCCGGGAGAGAACAGATACGCAGTATTTT
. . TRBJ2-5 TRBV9 CASRPRGCTQETQYF TGTGCCAGCAGACCTAGAGGGTGCACTCAAGAGACCCAGTACTTC
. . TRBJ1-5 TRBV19 CASSIEGDQPQHF TGTGCCAGTAGTATAGAAGGAGATCAGCCCCAGCATTTT
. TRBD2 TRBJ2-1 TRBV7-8 CASSSAGGGREQFF TGTGCCAGCAGCTCCGCGGGGGGGGGAAGGGAGCAGTTCTTC
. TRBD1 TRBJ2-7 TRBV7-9 CASSQDRDEQYF TGTGCCAGCAGCCAGGACAGGGACGAGCAGTACTTC
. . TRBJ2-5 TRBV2 CASSSGSHQETQYF TGTGCCAGCAGCTCAGGGTCCCACCAAGAGACCCAGTACTTC
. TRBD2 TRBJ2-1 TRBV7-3 CASSLALADYNEQFF TGTGCCAGCAGCTTAGCACTAGCGGACTACAATGAGCAGTTCTTC
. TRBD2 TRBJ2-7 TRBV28 CASRKLADHSYEQYF TGTGCCAGCAGAAAACTAGCGGATCACTCCTACGAGCAGTACTTC
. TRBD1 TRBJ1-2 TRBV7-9 CASSSQPRTGGGYTF TGTGCCAGCAGCTCCCAGCCGCGGACAGGGGGGGGCTACACCTTC
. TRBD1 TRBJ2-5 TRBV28 CASSLFTGGGETQYF TGTGCCAGCAGTTTATTTACAGGGGGCGGGGAGACCCAGTACTTC
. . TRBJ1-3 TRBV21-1 CASSTPQGGAGNTIYF TGTGCCAGCAGCACCCCACAAGGAGGGGCTGGAAACACCATATATTTT
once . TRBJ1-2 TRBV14 CASSPGTKYGYTF TGTGCCAGCAGCCCCGGGACAAAATATGGCTACACCTTC
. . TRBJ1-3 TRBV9 CASSGTPGGNTIYF TGTGCCAGCAGCGGGACCCCCGGGGGGAACACCATATATTTT
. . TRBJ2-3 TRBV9 CASSAGTPTDTQYF TGTGCCAGCAGCGCCGGGACACCCACAGATACGCAGTATTTT
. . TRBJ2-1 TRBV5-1 CASSLVLATYNEQFF TGCGCCAGCAGCTTGGTGCTAGCAACCTACAATGAGCAGTTCTTC
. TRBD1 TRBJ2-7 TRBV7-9 CASSRGTGAYEQYF TGTGCCAGCAGCCGTGGGACAGGGGCCTACGAGCAGTACTTC
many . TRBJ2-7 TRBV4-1 CASSHGRDNYEQYF TGCGCCAGCAGCCACGGCCGCGACAACTACGAGCAGTACTTC
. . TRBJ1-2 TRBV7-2 CASSLVAGANGYTF TGTGCCAGCAGCTTAGTTGCAGGGGCAAATGGCTACACCTTC
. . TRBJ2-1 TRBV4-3 CASSQRGRGDEQFF TGCGCCAGCAGCCAACGAGGCAGGGGCGATGAGCAGTTCTTC
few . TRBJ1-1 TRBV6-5 CASSFVGLATEAFF TGTGCCAGCAGTTTTGTGGGACTGGCCACTGAAGCTTTCTTT
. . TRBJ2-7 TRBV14 CASSLGRYEQYF TGTGCCAGCAGCCTGGGCCGCTACGAGCAGTACTTC
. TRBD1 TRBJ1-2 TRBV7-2 CASSRRSGQGTNYGYTF TGTGCCAGCAGCCGCAGATCGGGACAGGGGACTAACTATGGCTACACCTTC
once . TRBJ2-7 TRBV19 CASSKSLVTEQYF TGTGCCAGTAGCAAGAGCCTAGTAACCGAGCAGTACTTC
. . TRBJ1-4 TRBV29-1 CSVGAEKLFF TGCAGCGTTGGGGCTGAAAAACTGTTTTTT
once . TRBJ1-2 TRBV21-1 CASSKPDKGIGYGYTF TGTGCCAGCAGCAAACCCGACAAGGGGATCGGTTATGGCTACACCTTC
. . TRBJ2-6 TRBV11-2 CASGRSGANVLTF TGTGCCAGCGGGCGCTCTGGGGCCAACGTCCTGACTTTC
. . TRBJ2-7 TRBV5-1 CASSLGGTEQYF TGCGCCAGCAGCTTGGGGGGCACCGAGCAGTACTTC
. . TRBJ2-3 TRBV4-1 CASSQERFTDTQYF TGCGCCAGCAGCCAAGAACGGTTCACAGATACGCAGTATTTT
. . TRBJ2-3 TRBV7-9 CASSLGLSTDTQYF TGTGCCAGCAGCTTGGGGCTTAGCACAGATACGCAGTATTTT
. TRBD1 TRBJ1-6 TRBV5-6 CASSLTGLDRANSPLHF TGTGCCAGCAGCTTGACGGGACTGGACAGGGCAAATTCACCCCTCCACTTT
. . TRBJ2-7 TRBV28 CASRRDRDPYEQYF TGTGCCAGCAGGCGGGACAGAGATCCCTACGAGCAGTACTTC
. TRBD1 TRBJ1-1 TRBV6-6 CASSSGQGDVFFEAFF TGTGCCAGCAGTTCTGGACAGGGGGATGTATTTTTTGAAGCTTTCTTT
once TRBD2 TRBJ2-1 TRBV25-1 CASTRGEREQFF TGTGCCAGCACCCGGGGGGAGCGGGAGCAGTTCTTC
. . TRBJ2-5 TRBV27 CASSYLGAGETQYF TGTGCCAGCAGTTATTTGGGGGCAGGTGAGACCCAGTACTTC
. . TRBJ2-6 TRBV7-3 CASSFTGANVLTF TGTGCCAGCAGCTTTACTGGGGCCAACGTCCTGACTTTC
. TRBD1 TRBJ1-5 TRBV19 CASSGDRERSQPQHF TGTGCCAGTAGTGGGGACAGGGAGAGGAGTCAGCCCCAGCATTTT
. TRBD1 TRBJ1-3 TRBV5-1 CASSSDRTYGNTIYF TGCGCCAGCAGCTCGGACAGGACATATGGAAACACCATATATTTT
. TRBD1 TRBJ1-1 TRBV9 CASNTGTGDKNTEAFF TGTGCCAGTAACACCGGGACAGGGGATAAGAACACTGAAGCTTTCTTT
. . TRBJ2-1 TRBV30 CAWSTGNEQFF TGTGCCTGGAGTACTGGCAATGAGCAGTTCTTC
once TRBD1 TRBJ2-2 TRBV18 CASSPQGAGTGELFF TGTGCCAGCTCCCCACAGGGGGCCGGGACCGGGGAGCTGTTTTTT
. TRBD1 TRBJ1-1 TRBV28 CASSSDRGTEAFF TGTGCCAGCAGTTCGGACAGGGGCACTGAAGCTTTCTTT
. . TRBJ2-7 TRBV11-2 CASSSSPRVEQYF TGTGCCAGCAGCTCCTCCCCCCGGGTCGAGCAGTACTTC
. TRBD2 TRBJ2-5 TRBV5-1 CASSLESSGGTQYF TGCGCCAGCAGCTTGGAGTCTAGCGGGGGGACCCAGTACTTC
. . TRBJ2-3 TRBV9 CASSVGSGTDTQYF TGTGCCAGCAGCGTAGGTTCCGGCACAGATACGCAGTATTTT
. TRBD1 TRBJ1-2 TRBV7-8 CASSYKQGSVDGYTF TGTGCCAGCAGCTATAAACAGGGGTCGGTAGATGGCTACACCTTC
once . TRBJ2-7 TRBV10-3 CAISECETGSYEQYF TGTGCCATCAGTGAGTGTGAGACAGGATCCTACGAGCAGTACTTC
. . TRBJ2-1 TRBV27 CASMENRGRRGQFF TGTGCCAGCATGGAAAACAGGGGACGGAGGGGGCAGTTCTTC
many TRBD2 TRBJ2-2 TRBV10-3 CAIRKEGTSGGAEETGELFF TGTGCCATCAGGAAAGAAGGGACTAGCGGGGGGGCCGAAGAGACCGGGGAGCTGTTTTTT
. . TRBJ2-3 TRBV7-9 CSSSFLADTQYF TGTTCCAGCAGCTTTCTAGCCGATACGCAGTATTTT
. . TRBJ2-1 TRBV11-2 CASSIGASEQFF TGTGCCAGCAGCATCGGAGCTTCTGAGCAGTTCTTC
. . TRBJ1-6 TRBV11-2 CASTPYGGNYSPLHF TGTGCCAGCACCCCATACGGGGGAAACTATTCACCCCTCCACTTT